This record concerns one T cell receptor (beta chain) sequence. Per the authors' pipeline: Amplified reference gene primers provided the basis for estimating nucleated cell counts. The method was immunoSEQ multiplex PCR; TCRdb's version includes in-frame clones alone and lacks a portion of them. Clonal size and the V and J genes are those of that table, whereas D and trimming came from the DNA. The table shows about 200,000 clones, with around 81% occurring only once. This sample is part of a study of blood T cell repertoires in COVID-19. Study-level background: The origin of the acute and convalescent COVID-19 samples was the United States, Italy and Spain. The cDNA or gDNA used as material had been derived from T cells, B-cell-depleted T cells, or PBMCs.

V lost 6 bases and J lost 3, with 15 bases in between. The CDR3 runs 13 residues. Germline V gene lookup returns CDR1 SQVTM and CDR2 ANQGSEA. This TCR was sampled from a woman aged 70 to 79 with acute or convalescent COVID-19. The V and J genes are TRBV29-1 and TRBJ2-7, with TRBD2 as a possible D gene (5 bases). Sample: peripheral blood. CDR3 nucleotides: TGCAGCGTGGCGGGCGGTTCCGGCTACGAGCAGTACTTC. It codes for CSVAGGSGYEQYF.